The 15 T cell receptor beta chains listed next were all sequenced from one sample in a study of blood T cell repertoires in COVID-19. Sequencing used immunoSEQ multiplex PCR; TCRdb keeps in-frame clones, though not all of them. The table has 45,000 or so clones, roughly 87% seen once; the top ten hold about a quarter. What was sequenced was peripheral blood. Source of these receptors: an elderly woman in a cohort sampled during active or convalescent COVID-19.

This clone occurred a few times. The chain has TRBV9 and TRBJ2-3; 12 bases map to TRBD2. Trimming at V came to 4 bases and at J to 0 bases, leaving 3 bases not matched to a gene. Germline V gives CDR1 SGDLS, CDR2 YYNGEE. There are 16 residues in the CDR3. CDR3 bases: TGTGCCAGCAGCCCAGGACTAGCGGGGAGCACAGATACGCAGTATTTT. Its protein product is CASSPGLAGSTDTQYF.

The rearrangement links TRBV9 to TRBJ1-1, with D possibly TRBD1 on 6 matching bases. Trimming stripped 6 bases from V and 0 bases from J, with 12 bases between. Germline CDR1 reads SGDLS; CDR2 reads YYNGEE. The CDR3 covers 14 residues. The DNA for the CDR3 is TGTGCCAGCACCGTCGGACAGATGAACACTGAAGCTTTCTTT. It translates to CASTVGQMNTEAFF.

In this sample, this clone turned up a few times. The V gene is TRBV4-1, the J gene TRBJ1-4; the match to TRBD1 covers 9 bases. Germline CDR1 MGHRA, CDR2 YSYEKL. J lost 7 bases, V lost 0 bases, and 6 bases had no gene match. This CDR3 region has 16 residues. The CDR3 DNA reads as TGCGCCAGCAGCCAAGAGGACAGGGGTAGGGGTGAAAAACTGTTTTTT. Translated: CASSQEDRGRGEKLFF.

The chain has TRBV3-1 (or the pseudogene TRBV3-2) and TRBJ1-2; the D is unclear. The germline V and J ends were trimmed by 1 base and 4 bases, with 7 bases remaining between them. Germline V CDR1 and CDR2: LGHDT, YNNKEL (reference sequence). CDR3 length equals 13 residues. The CDR3 nucleotides read TGTGCCAGCAGCCAAGGACATCTCTATGGCTACACCTTC. This encodes CASSQGHLYGYTF.

CDR3 residues: CASSSGVGRDTQYF. CDR3 nucleotide sequence: TGCGCCAGCAGCTCCGGAGTAGGGAGAGATACGCAGTATTTT. This chain connects TRBV5-1 to TRBJ2-3; D may be TRBD2 (5 bases). CDR1 is SGHRS and CDR2 is YFSETQ in the germline V gene. Deletions cut 3 bases from V and 5 bases from J, with 13 bases between. This CDR3 is built from 14 residues.

The V and J genes are TRBV5-1 and TRBJ1-1, with D maybe TRBD1 (5 bases). The CDR3 is 14 amino acids. Trimming left V 3 bases short and J 7 bases short, with 16 bases between. Germline CDR1 and CDR2: SGHRS and YFSETQ. CDR3: CASSSRGGEGEAFF. For the CDR3, the DNA is TGCGCCAGCAGCTCCCGGGGAGGGGAGGGTGAAGCTTTCTTT. The full variable domain, in which reference TRBV5-1 and TRBJ1-1 provide the parts outside the CDR3, is KAGVTQTPRYLIKTRGQQVTLSCSPISGHRSVSWYQQTPGQGLQFLFEYFSETQRNKGNFPGRFSGRQFSNSRSEMNVSTLELGDSALYLCASSSRGGEGEAFFGQGTRLTVV.

The genes are TRBV9 and TRBJ2-2; D uncertain. CDR1 SGDLS and CDR2 YYNGEE come from the germline V gene. Trimming pared 5 bases from V and 1 base from J, leaving 9 bases between. This CDR3 region has 14 residues. CDR3 coding DNA: TGTGCCAGCAGAGCCGGGTGGAACACCGGGGAGCTGTTTTTT. Amino acid sequence: CASRAGWNTGELFF.

The chain is built from TRBV10-3 and TRBJ1-5; 7 bases map to TRBD1. The V segment lost 4 bases and the J segment 4 bases; nucleotides outside the gene matches: 4. This CDR3 spans 14 amino acids. CDR1 ENHRY and CDR2 SYGVKD come from the germline V gene. CDR3 in amino acids: CAISGTGGNQPQHF. In nucleotides, the CDR3 is TGTGCCATCAGTGGGACAGGAGGAAATCAGCCCCAGCATTTT.

The chain combines TRBV6-5 with TRBJ1-5; tentative D call: TRBD1 (5 bases). Trimming removed 6 bases at V and 0 bases at J, with 9 bases between. CDR1 is MNHEY, CDR2 SVGAGI, per germline. CDR3 length: 14 amino acids. The CDR3 here is CASSDSVSNQPQHF. CDR3 in DNA: TGTGCCAGCAGCGACAGCGTTAGCAATCAGCCCCAGCATTTT.

J is TRBJ2-7 and V is TRBV7-2, with 7 bases that match TRBD2. Germline CDR1 is SGHTA and CDR2 is FQGNSA. This CDR3 is 15 amino acids long. Losses at the gene ends were 4 bases for V and 2 bases for J; bases not matched to a gene: 8. CDR3 in DNA: TGTGCCAGCAGCTCCGCTAGCGGACCAACCTACGAGCAGTACTTC. As protein: CASSSASGPTYEQYF.

The chain uses TRBV15 and TRBJ1-1; D uncertain. V dropped 0 bases and J dropped 0 bases, with 5 bases sitting between them. The CDR3 contains 14 residues. From germline, CDR1 is LNHNV and CDR2 YYDKDF (reference sequence). The CDR3, as DNA: TGTGCCACCAGCAGAGACGGAGTGAACACTGAAGCTTTCTTT. Translated: CATSRDGVNTEAFF.

The gene calls are TRBV24-1 and TRBJ1-2; D possibly corresponds to TRBD1 (5 bases). CDR3 length equals 11 residues. Germline V lookup: CDR1 KGHDR, CDR2 SFDVKD. Trimming took off 12 bases at V and 7 bases at J, with 14 bases between the two ends. The CDR3 loop reads CAGEGRGGYTF. The CDR3 DNA sequence: TGTGCCGGGGAGGGGAGGGGTGGCTACACCTTC.

The chain has TRBV6-2 or TRBV6-3 and TRBJ2-1; 13 nucleotides match TRBD2. The CDR3 has 15 residues. V was pared by 6 bases and J by 9 bases, with 8 bases of the junction left unmatched. CDR1 is MNHEY, CDR2 SVGEGT, per germline. The CDR3 nucleotides are TGTGCCAGCAGCCGGACTAGCGGGAGTTACGGTGAGCAGTTCTTC. Its protein is CASSRTSGSYGEQFF.

The V gene is TRBV3-1 (or the pseudogene TRBV3-2), the J gene TRBJ1-2; D possibly corresponds to TRBD1 (6 bases). This CDR3 contains 16 residues. Trimming pared 0 bases from V and 4 bases from J, leaving 15 bases between. Germline V gene sequence: CDR1 LGHDT, CDR2 YNNKEL (reference sequence). The CDR3 reads CASSQDSIGTPYGYTF. In DNA form, the CDR3 reads TGTGCCAGCAGCCAAGACTCCATAGGGACACCCTATGGCTACACCTTC.

The V gene is TRBV7-2, the J gene TRBJ2-5, with 8 nucleotides matching TRBD2. V dropped 2 bases and J dropped 1; count of bases not matched to a gene: 12. Germline V CDR1 and CDR2: SGHTA, FQGNSA. The CDR3 extends over 18 amino acids. In DNA, the CDR3 is TGTGCCAGCAGCTTACGGGCTAGCGGGCTGGATTTCCAAGAGACCCAGTACTTC. It is translated as CASSLRASGLDFQETQYF.